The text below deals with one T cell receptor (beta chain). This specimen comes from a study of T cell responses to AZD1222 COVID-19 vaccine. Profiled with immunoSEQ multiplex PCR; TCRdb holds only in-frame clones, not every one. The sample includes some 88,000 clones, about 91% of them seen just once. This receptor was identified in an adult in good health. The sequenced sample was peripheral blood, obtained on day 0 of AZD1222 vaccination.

In nucleotides, the CDR3 is TGTGCCAGCAGCTCTCACTCGGGGGTAAGCACAGATACGCAGTATTTT. This gives the protein CASSSHSGVSTDTQYF. The V gene is TRBV9, the J gene TRBJ2-3; the D gene is possibly TRBD2 (6 bases). CDR1 and CDR2 from the germline V gene are SGDLS and YYNGEE. Trimming left V 4 bases short and J 0 bases short, with 15 bases between. This CDR3 has 16 residues. Filled out from reference TRBV9 and TRBJ2-3, the complete variable domain reads DSGVTQTPKHLITATGQRVTLRCSPRSGDLSVYWYQQSLDQGLQFLIQYYNGEERAKGNILERFSAQQFPDLHSELNLSSLELGDSALYFCASSSHSGVSTDTQYFGPGTRLTVL.